This TCR beta chain was sequenced for a study of blood T cell repertoires in COVID-19. Study in general: From the United States, Italy and Spain came samples of acute and convalescent COVID-19.

Authors' processing steps: Amplifying reference gene primers gave estimates of nucleated cell counts. The table came from immunoSEQ multiplex PCR; TCRdb's copy has only in-frame clones and leaves some out. For V, J and clone size, that table is used; D and trimming come from the DNA. Altogether roughly 400,000 clones are present, approximately 88% being singletons, with the ten largest covering around 1.9%. The study recruited people aged 18 to 89 years across roughly 25 US areas. Researchers sorted participants into cohorts using their self-reported clinical history. The CDR3 extends over 13 amino acids. The V and J ends lost 4 bases and 4 bases respectively, with 10 bases between them. Germline V gene data show CDR1 as SQVTM and CDR2 as ANQGSEA.

J is TRBJ2-2 and V is TRBV29-1; weak D call: TRBD2 (5 bases). The sequencing sample was made of PBMCs or T cells enriched from blood (not recorded which). This clonotype was obtained from a woman between 35 and 50 years old with acute COVID-19. This CDR3 reads CSVVSAGTGELFF. The CDR3 nucleotides read TGCAGCGTTGTCTCCGCGGGCACCGGGGAGCTGTTTTTT.